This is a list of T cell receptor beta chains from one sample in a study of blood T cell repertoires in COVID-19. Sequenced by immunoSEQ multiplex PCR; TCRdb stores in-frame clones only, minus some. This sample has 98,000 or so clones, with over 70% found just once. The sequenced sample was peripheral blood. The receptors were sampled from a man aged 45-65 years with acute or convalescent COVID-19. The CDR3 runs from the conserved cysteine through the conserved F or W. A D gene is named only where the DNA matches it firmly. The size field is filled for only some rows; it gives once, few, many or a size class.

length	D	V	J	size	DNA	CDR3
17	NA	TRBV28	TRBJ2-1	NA	TGTGCCAGCATCCCTCCTCCGGAGTGGTACTTATACAATGAGCAGTTCTTC	CASIPPPEWYLYNEQFF
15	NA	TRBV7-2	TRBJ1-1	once	TGTGCCAGCAGCTTAAGGGAGGGGTTAGACACTGAAGCTTTCTTT	CASSLREGLDTEAFF
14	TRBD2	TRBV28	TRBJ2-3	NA	TGTGCCAGCAGTTTATCGGGGGGGTTAGATACGCAGTATTTT	CASSLSGGLDTQYF
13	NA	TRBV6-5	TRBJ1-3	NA	TGTGCCAGCCGCCAGGGGTTGACAAACACCATATATTTT	CASRQGLTNTIYF
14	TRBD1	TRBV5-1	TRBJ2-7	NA	TGCGCCAGCAGCTTGGAGGGACAGGACTACGAGCAGTACTTC	CASSLEGQDYEQYF
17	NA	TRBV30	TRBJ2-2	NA	TGTGCCTGGAGTGTACTGGCGGCAGGGGTTATTGTCGGGGAGCTGTTTTTT	CAWSVLAAGVIVGELFF
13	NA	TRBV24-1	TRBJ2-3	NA	TGTGCCACCAGTGATTCATTGACTAGGAGGCAGTATTTT	CATSDSLTRRQYF
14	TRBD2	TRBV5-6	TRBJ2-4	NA	TGTGCCAGCAGCTTCAGGGAGGGCAAAAACATTCAGTACTTC	CASSFREGKNIQYF
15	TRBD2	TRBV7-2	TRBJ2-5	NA	TGTGCCAGCAGCTTAGGCCCTAGCGGGAAAGAGACCCAGTACTTC	CASSLGPSGKETQYF
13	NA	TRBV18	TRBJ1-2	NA	TGTGCCAGCTCACCATGGGACAAGGAAGGCTACACCTTC	CASSPWDKEGYTF
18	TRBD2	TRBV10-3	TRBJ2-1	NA	TGTGCCATCAGCCTAGGACTAGCGGGGATCAGCTCCTACAATGAGCAGTTCTTC	CAISLGLAGISSYNEQFF
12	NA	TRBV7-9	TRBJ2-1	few	TGTGCCAGCAGCCTAGGCGGACATATTTTGTTCTTC	CASSLGGHILFF
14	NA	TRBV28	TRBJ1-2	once	TGTGCCAGCAGTCCTCTCCGGACAGTTCGGGGCTACACCTTC	CASSPLRTVRGYTF
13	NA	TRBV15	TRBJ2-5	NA	TGTGCCACCAGCAGAGATACCGGAGAGACCCAGTACTTC	CATSRDTGETQYF
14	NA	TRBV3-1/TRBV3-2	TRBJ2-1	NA	TGTGCCAGCAGCCTACTATCACCCCCGGATGAGCAGTTCTTC	CASSLLSPPDEQFF
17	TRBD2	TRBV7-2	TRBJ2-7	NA	TGTGCCAGCAGCTTAGTGTCTAGCGGGAGTTCTAACTACGAGCAGTACTTC	CASSLVSSGSSNYEQYF
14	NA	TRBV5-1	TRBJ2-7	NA	TGCGCCAGCAGCGAGAGAGCCCGCTCCTACGAGCAGTACTTC	CASSERARSYEQYF
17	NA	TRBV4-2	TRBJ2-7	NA	TGTGCCAGCAGCCAAGATCTTGGGGCTCGCCGCTCCTACGAGCAGTACTTC	CASSQDLGARRSYEQYF
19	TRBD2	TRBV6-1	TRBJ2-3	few	TGTGCCAGCAGTGAAGGCCGGAACGCGGGGGGCTCAAGGACAGATACGCAGTATTTT	CASSEGRNAGGSRTDTQYF
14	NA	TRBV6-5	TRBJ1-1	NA	TGTGCCAGCAGTTACTCTCGCGGGAACACTGAAGCTTTCTTT	CASSYSRGNTEAFF
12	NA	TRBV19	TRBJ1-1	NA	TGTGCCAGTAGTCCTAGTTGGACTGAAGCTTTCTTT	CASSPSWTEAFF
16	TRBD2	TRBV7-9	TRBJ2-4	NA	TGTGCCAGCAGCTACACCCCAGCGGGATATAAAAACATTCAGTACTTC	CASSYTPAGYKNIQYF
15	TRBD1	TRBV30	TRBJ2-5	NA	TGTGCCTGGAGTGTTGAGGGGGCGCGACGGGCGACCCAGTACTTC	CAWSVEGARRATQYF
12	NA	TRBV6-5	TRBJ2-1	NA	TGTGCCAGCAGGGCTCCGAACAATGAGCAGTTCTTC	CASRAPNNEQFF
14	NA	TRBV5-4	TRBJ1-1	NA	TGTGCCAGCAGCTTAACAAACAGGAACACTGAAGCTTTCTTT	CASSLTNRNTEAFF
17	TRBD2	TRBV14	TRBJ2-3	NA	TGTGCCAGCAGCCAACCCGGCGGACTAGCGGGCACAGATACGCAGTATTTT	CASSQPGGLAGTDTQYF
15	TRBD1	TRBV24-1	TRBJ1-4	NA	TGTGCCACCAGTGACTCGACAGGGCCTAATGAAAAACTGTTTTTT	CATSDSTGPNEKLFF
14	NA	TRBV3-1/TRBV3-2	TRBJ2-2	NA	TGTGCCAGCAGCCAAGGCGGAACCACCGGGGAGCTGTTTTTT	CASSQGGTTGELFF
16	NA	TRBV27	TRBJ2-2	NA	TGTGCCAGCAGTTTATTGTTCCAGGGCGGTACCGGGGAGCTGTTTTTT	CASSLLFQGGTGELFF
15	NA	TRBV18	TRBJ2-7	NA	TGTGCCAGCTCGCCTCTTTTAGCGGAGGCCTACGAGCAGTACTTC	CASSPLLAEAYEQYF
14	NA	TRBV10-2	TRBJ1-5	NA	TGCGCCAGCAGTGATACAGGGCTCAATCAGCCCCAGCATTTT	CASSDTGLNQPQHF
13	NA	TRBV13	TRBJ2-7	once	TGTGCCAGCAGCTTCGGACAGTCCCACGAGCAGTACTTC	CASSFGQSHEQYF
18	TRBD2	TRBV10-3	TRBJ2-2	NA	TGTGCCATCACCTCTCTTCGGACTAGCGGGAGGAACACCGGGGAGCTGTTTTTT	CAITSLRTSGRNTGELFF
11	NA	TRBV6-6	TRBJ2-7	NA	TGTGCCAGCAGTACCACCTACCAGCAGTACTTC	CASSTTYQQYF
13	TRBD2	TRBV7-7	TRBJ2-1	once	TGTGCCAGCAGCTTTGCGGGAGTCTCCGAGCAGTTCTTC	CASSFAGVSEQFF
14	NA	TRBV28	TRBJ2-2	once	TGTGCCATCGGCGGAGGAAAAGACACCGGGGAGCTGTTTTTT	CAIGGGKDTGELFF
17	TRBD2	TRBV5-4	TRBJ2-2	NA	TGTGCCAGCAGCCCCAGGGCTAGCGGGATTAACACCGGGGAGCTGTTTTTT	CASSPRASGINTGELFF
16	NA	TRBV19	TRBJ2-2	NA	TGTGCCAGTAGTATTCAGCGGCTCTCAACTACCGGGGAGCTGTTTTTT	CASSIQRLSTTGELFF
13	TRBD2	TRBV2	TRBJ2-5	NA	TGTGCCAGCAGTGGGGGACTACAAGAGACCCAGTACTTC	CASSGGLQETQYF
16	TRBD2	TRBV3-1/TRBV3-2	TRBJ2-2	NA	TGTGCCAGCAGCCCCCCGTGGCGGGAGGGAACCGGGGAGCTGTTTTTT	CASSPPWREGTGELFF
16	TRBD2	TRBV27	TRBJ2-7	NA	TGTGCCAGCAGTTTAGGTAGCGGGAGGCACTCCTACGAGCAGTACTTC	CASSLGSGRHSYEQYF
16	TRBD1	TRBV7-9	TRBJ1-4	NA	TGTGCCAGCAGCCCGAGAACCGGCAGGGGGCTGGAAAAACTGTTTTTT	CASSPRTGRGLEKLFF
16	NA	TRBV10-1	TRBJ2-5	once	TGCGCCAGCAGTGAGTCGTCCGGCAGGGCCCAAGAGACCCAGTACTTC	CASSESSGRAQETQYF
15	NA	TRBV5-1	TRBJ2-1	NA	TGCGCCAGCAGCTTGTGGCAGGGAATCTACAATGAGCAGTTCTTC	CASSLWQGIYNEQFF
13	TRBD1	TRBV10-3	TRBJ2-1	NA	TGTGCCATCAGTTTAACAGGGGCAGGTGAGCAGTTCTTC	CAISLTGAGEQFF
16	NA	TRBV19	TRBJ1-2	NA	TGTGCCAGTAGTAGCCTTACAACAGGGAATAACTATGGCTACACCTTC	CASSSLTTGNNYGYTF
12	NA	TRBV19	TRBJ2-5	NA	TGTGCCAGTAGTACCCCGGGGGAGACCCAGTACTTC	CASSTPGETQYF
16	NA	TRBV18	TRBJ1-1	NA	TGTGCCAGCTCACCACAGTGGGGGAGGGAGCACACTGAAGCTTTCTTT	CASSPQWGREHTEAFF
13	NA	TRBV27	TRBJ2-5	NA	TGTGCCAGCAGTATTCCAGGGCAAGAGACCCAGTACTTC	CASSIPGQETQYF